This TCR beta chain is drawn from a study of Ad26.COV2.S vaccination and SARS-CoV-2 variants. Clones were read by immunoSEQ multiplex PCR, and TCRdb kept only the in-frame ones, dropping some. The sample holds around 320,000 clones; 87% are singletons and the top ten take around 3.5%. Treatment specified: 15 to 20 received Ad26.COV2.S at low or high dose, single or two shots; five or six received placebo; per-sample allocation not given. The study sampled participants on day 63 after the first vaccine or placebo injection. Sequencing was performed on peripheral blood, taken in a trial of Ad26.COV2.S vaccine versus placebo. This sequence originates from a person aged 18-60 years who received the Ad26.COV2.S COVID-19 vaccine or a placebo.

As DNA, the CDR3 is TGTGCCAGCAGCACCCCAAATCAGCCCCAGCATTTT. Its protein product is CASSTPNQPQHF. The chain recombines TRBV12-3 or TRBV12-4 with TRBJ1-5; no clear D gene. V lost 6 bases to trimming and J lost 4 bases, with 7 bases between them. The CDR3 sequence is 12 residues long.